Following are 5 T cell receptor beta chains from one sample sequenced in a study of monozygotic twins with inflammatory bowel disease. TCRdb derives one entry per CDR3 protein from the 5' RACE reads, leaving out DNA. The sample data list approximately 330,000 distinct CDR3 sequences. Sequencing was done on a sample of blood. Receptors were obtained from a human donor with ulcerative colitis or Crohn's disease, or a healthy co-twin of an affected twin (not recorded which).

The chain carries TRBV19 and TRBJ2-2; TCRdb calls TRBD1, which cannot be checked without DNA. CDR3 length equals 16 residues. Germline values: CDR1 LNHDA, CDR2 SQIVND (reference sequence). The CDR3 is CASSPRTSTNTGELFF.

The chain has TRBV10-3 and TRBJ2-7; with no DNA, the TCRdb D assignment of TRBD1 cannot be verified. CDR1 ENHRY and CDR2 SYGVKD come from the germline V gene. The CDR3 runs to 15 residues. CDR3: CAISPQGLLSGEQYF.

CDR3 loop: CSEARQGYEQYF. This chain connects TRBV20-1 to TRBJ2-7; TCRdb's D call, TRBD1, is unchecked because there is no DNA. CDR3 length equals 12 residues. Germline CDR1 DFQATT, CDR2 SNEGSKA (reference sequence).

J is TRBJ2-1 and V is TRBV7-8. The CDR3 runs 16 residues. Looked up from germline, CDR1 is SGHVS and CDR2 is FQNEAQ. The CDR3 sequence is CASSFSGQPSYNEQFF.

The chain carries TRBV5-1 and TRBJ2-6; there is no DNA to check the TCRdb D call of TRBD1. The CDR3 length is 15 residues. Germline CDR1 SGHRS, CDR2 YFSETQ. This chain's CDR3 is CASTLTGSGANVLTF.